The rows below give T cell receptor beta chains drawn from one sample of a study of T cell responses to AZD1222 COVID-19 vaccine. Produced via immunoSEQ multiplex PCR; TCRdb's table is partial and in-frame only. The sample holds about 110,000 clones; roughly 89% are singletons and the top ten take 3.5% to 4.5%. Material: peripheral blood, obtained on day 0 of AZD1222 vaccination. The receptors come from an adult in good health. Each CDR3 is given with its conserved first and last residue. The order of the fields is V gene, clone size, D gene, J gene, CDR3 protein, CDR3 DNA. D genes are given only for firm matches. Clone size appears in some rows only: once, few, many, or a class for an expanded clone.

v_gene: TRBV19
abundance: -
d_gene: -
j_gene: TRBJ1-5
CDR3aa: CASTRGGFNQPQHF
CDR3nt: TGTGCCAGTACCCGGGGGGGGTTCAATCAGCCCCAGCATTTT

v_gene: TRBV28
abundance: -
d_gene: -
j_gene: TRBJ1-4
CDR3aa: CASSLQGSGEKLFF
CDR3nt: TGTGCCAGCAGTTTACAGGGAAGTGGCGAAAAACTGTTTTTT

v_gene: TRBV19
abundance: -
d_gene: -
j_gene: TRBJ1-5
CDR3aa: CASQDPHQPQHF
CDR3nt: TGTGCCAGCCAGGACCCCCATCAGCCCCAGCATTTT

v_gene: TRBV5-1
abundance: -
d_gene: TRBD1
j_gene: TRBJ1-2
CDR3aa: CASSLGTGSLGYTF
CDR3nt: TGCGCCAGCAGCTTGGGGACAGGGAGTTTAGGCTACACCTTC

v_gene: TRBV19
abundance: -
d_gene: -
j_gene: TRBJ1-2
CDR3aa: CASISGLLRNYGYTF
CDR3nt: TGTGCCAGTATCTCGGGACTTCTTCGGAACTATGGCTACACCTTC

v_gene: TRBV6-1
abundance: -
d_gene: TRBD1
j_gene: TRBJ1-1
CDR3aa: CASSGIRDRGRERAFF
CDR3nt: TGTGCCAGCAGTGGAATAAGGGACAGGGGGCGGGAACGGGCTTTCTTT

v_gene: TRBV2
abundance: -
d_gene: -
j_gene: TRBJ2-3
CDR3aa: CASSGPGGAQDTQYF
CDR3nt: TGTGCCAGCAGTGGGCCCGGTGGGGCTCAAGATACGCAGTATTTT

v_gene: TRBV18
abundance: -
d_gene: -
j_gene: TRBJ1-1
CDR3aa: CASSPTAANTEAFF
CDR3nt: TGTGCCAGCTCACCCACGGCAGCGAACACTGAAGCTTTCTTT

v_gene: TRBV7-8
abundance: few
d_gene: TRBD2
j_gene: TRBJ2-3
CDR3aa: CASSFLAGVIDTQYF
CDR3nt: TGTGCCAGCAGCTTCCTAGCGGGAGTTATAGATACGCAGTATTTT

v_gene: TRBV28
abundance: -
d_gene: -
j_gene: TRBJ1-5
CDR3aa: CASLGSFSNQPQHF
CDR3nt: TGTGCCAGCCTGGGTTCGTTCAGCAATCAGCCCCAGCATTTT

v_gene: TRBV11-2
abundance: -
d_gene: -
j_gene: TRBJ2-5
CDR3aa: CASSLDLTVRGPGTQETQYF
CDR3nt: TGTGCCAGCAGCTTAGATTTGACAGTCCGGGGCCCTGGGACACAAGAGACCCAGTACTTC

v_gene: TRBV24-1
abundance: -
d_gene: -
j_gene: TRBJ2-7
CDR3aa: CATSDPGSTYEQYF
CDR3nt: TGTGCCACCAGTGATCCAGGTTCCACCTACGAGCAGTACTTC

v_gene: TRBV29-1
abundance: -
d_gene: TRBD1
j_gene: TRBJ2-5
CDR3aa: CSVEGTGQETQYF
CDR3nt: TGCAGCGTTGAAGGGACAGGCCAAGAGACCCAGTACTTC

v_gene: TRBV6-6
abundance: few
d_gene: -
j_gene: TRBJ1-2
CDR3aa: CANHRNSFGYGYTF
CDR3nt: TGTGCCAACCATCGGAACTCTTTCGGATATGGCTACACCTTC

v_gene: TRBV2
abundance: -
d_gene: TRBD1
j_gene: TRBJ1-2
CDR3aa: CASVRTGANYGYTF
CDR3nt: TGTGCCAGCGTGAGGACAGGGGCTAACTATGGCTACACCTTC

v_gene: TRBV5-1
abundance: -
d_gene: TRBD2
j_gene: TRBJ2-2
CDR3aa: CASYTGGTVVGELFF
CDR3nt: TGCGCCAGTTACACGGGAGGTACGGTAGTCGGGGAGCTGTTTTTT

v_gene: TRBV2
abundance: -
d_gene: -
j_gene: TRBJ2-1
CDR3aa: CASSGQLSYNEQFF
CDR3nt: TGTGCCAGCAGCGGGCAGTTATCCTACAATGAGCAGTTCTTC

v_gene: TRBV18
abundance: -
d_gene: -
j_gene: TRBJ1-4
CDR3aa: CASSSKEAATNEKLFF
CDR3nt: TGTGCCAGCTCATCTAAGGAGGCAGCAACTAATGAAAAACTGTTTTTT

v_gene: TRBV7-9
abundance: -
d_gene: TRBD1
j_gene: TRBJ2-7
CDR3aa: CASSLAAGTGVWYEQYF
CDR3nt: TGTGCCAGCAGCTTAGCGGCCGGGACAGGGGTGTGGTACGAGCAGTACTTC

v_gene: TRBV5-6
abundance: -
d_gene: -
j_gene: TRBJ1-1
CDR3aa: CASSLRSGREAFF
CDR3nt: TGTGCCAGCAGCTTGAGGTCGGGGCGAGAAGCTTTCTTT

v_gene: TRBV13
abundance: -
d_gene: -
j_gene: TRBJ1-2
CDR3aa: CATKLGQGHGYTF
CDR3nt: TGTGCCACCAAACTGGGCCAGGGCCATGGCTACACCTTC

v_gene: TRBV27
abundance: few
d_gene: -
j_gene: TRBJ1-2
CDR3aa: CASSFNRVGYGYTF
CDR3nt: TGTGCCAGCAGTTTCAACAGGGTAGGATATGGCTACACCTTC

v_gene: TRBV2
abundance: -
d_gene: -
j_gene: TRBJ1-6
CDR3aa: CASSEIQGSSNSPLHF
CDR3nt: TGTGCCAGCAGTGAGATACAGGGTTCTTCGAATTCACCCCTCCACTTT

v_gene: TRBV27
abundance: -
d_gene: -
j_gene: TRBJ2-7
CDR3aa: CASSLMGGRYEQYF
CDR3nt: TGTGCCAGCAGTTTAATGGGCGGGCGGTACGAGCAGTACTTC

v_gene: TRBV21-1
abundance: -
d_gene: -
j_gene: TRBJ2-2
CDR3aa: CASSKLAGAGTGELFF
CDR3nt: TGTGCCAGCAGCAAGCTAGCGGGAGCGGGCACCGGGGAGCTGTTTTTT

v_gene: TRBV6-5
abundance: -
d_gene: -
j_gene: TRBJ1-5
CDR3aa: CASGLDGYSNQPQHF
CDR3nt: TGTGCCAGCGGCCTGGACGGTTATAGCAATCAGCCCCAGCATTTT

v_gene: TRBV7-8
abundance: -
d_gene: TRBD2
j_gene: TRBJ2-7
CDR3aa: CASSRMTSGNRNEQYF
CDR3nt: TGTGCCAGCAGCCGCATGACTAGCGGGAATAGGAACGAGCAGTACTTC

v_gene: TRBV7-9
abundance: -
d_gene: -
j_gene: TRBJ2-3
CDR3aa: CASSIGTIKADTQYF
CDR3nt: TGTGCCAGCAGCATTGGGACAATTAAGGCAGATACGCAGTATTTT

v_gene: TRBV28
abundance: -
d_gene: TRBD1
j_gene: TRBJ1-2
CDR3aa: CASRYRGNGYTF
CDR3nt: TGTGCCAGCAGGTACAGGGGGAATGGCTACACCTTC

v_gene: TRBV5-4
abundance: once
d_gene: TRBD1
j_gene: TRBJ1-3
CDR3aa: CASSGSTGAGNTIYF
CDR3nt: TGTGCCAGCAGCGGGTCGACAGGGGCTGGAAACACCATATATTTT

v_gene: TRBV5-1
abundance: -
d_gene: -
j_gene: TRBJ2-5
CDR3aa: CASSLVQGGETQYF
CDR3nt: TGCGCCAGCAGCTTGGTACAGGGCGGGGAGACCCAGTACTTC